One sample yielded the 23 T cell receptor beta chains listed below, sequenced in a study of shared T cell receptors in the human thymus. Libraries were prepared by immunoSEQ multiplex PCR; TCRdb keeps only in-frame clonotypes and omits some of them. The sample lists some 660,000 clones, about 90% occurring once. The sample was also reused in another study, on human thymus T cells.

Sample: thymocytes. These receptors all stem from a boy younger than two with a congenital heart defect.

This sequence joins TRBV19 and TRBJ2-3, with a weak D call TRBD2 (7 bases). The germline V and J ends were trimmed by 5 bases and 2 bases, with 17 bases remaining between them. The CDR3 runs 16 residues. CDR1 LNHDA and CDR2 SQIVND come from the germline V gene (reference sequence). The CDR3 here is CASSPGEGGFTDTQYF. The CDR3 DNA reads TGTGCCAGTAGTCCGGGGGAGGGGGGGTTCACAGATACGCAGTATTTT.

The chain combines TRBV28 with TRBJ2-7; 9 bases are shared with TRBD1. CDR3 length: 15 amino acids. Losses at the gene ends were 5 bases for V and 5 bases for J; bases not matched to a gene: 10. Per the germline V gene, CDR1 is MDHEN and CDR2 is SYDVKM. The chain's CDR3 is CASSPWGDRDDEQYF. CDR3 coding DNA: TGTGCCAGCAGTCCATGGGGGGACAGGGACGACGAGCAGTACTTC. Full variable domain (rest looked up from reference TRBV28 and TRBJ2-7): DVKVTQSSRYLVKRTGEKVFLECVQDMDHENMFWYRQDPGLGLRLIYFSYDVKMKEKGDIPEGYSVSREKKERFSLILESASTNQTSMYLCASSPWGDRDDEQYFGPGTRLTVT.

This clone showed up just a few times. The sample carries other DNA sequences with the same CDR3. The V gene is TRBV18, the J gene TRBJ2-7; 7 nucleotides match TRBD1. CDR1 and CDR2 (germline): KGHSH, LQKENI. The CDR3 spans 13 residues. The J segment lost 2 bases and the V segment lost 3 bases, leaving 1 base of the junction unmatched. CDR3 protein: CASSPDRPYEQYF. The DNA of the CDR3 is TGTGCCAGCTCACCGGACAGGCCCTACGAGCAGTACTTC.

The chain links TRBV5-4 to TRBJ1-2; D gene unclear. The germline V gene encodes CDR1 SGHNT and CDR2 YYREEE (reference sequence). V lost 3 bases, J lost 8 bases, and 8 bases lay in between. This CDR3 spans 11 amino acids. The CDR3 coding sequence is TGTGCCAGCAGCTCGGAGGAGGGCTACACCTTC. This translates into CASSSEEGYTF.

The V gene is TRBV5-1, the J gene TRBJ2-3, with 8 bases lining up with TRBD2. CDR3 length: 15 amino acids. Germline V lookup: CDR1 SGHRS, CDR2 YFSETQ. V was clipped by 2 bases and J by 4 bases; unmatched bases: 6. CDR3: CASSLGREASDTQYF. The CDR3 region has the DNA TGCGCCAGCAGCTTAGGGCGGGAGGCGTCAGATACGCAGTATTTT.

This clone showed up just once. This chain connects TRBV9 to TRBJ2-4, with D perhaps TRBD2 (5 bases). V lost 0 bases and J 5 bases, leaving 6 bases between the germline ends. Germline CDR1 reads SGDLS; CDR2 reads YYNGEE. This CDR3 spans 13 amino acids. The DNA of the CDR3 is TGTGCCAGCAGCGTAGGGGGAGAAAACATTCAGTACTTC. This sequence encodes CASSVGGENIQYF.

The CDR3 sequence: CASGPNYGYTF. The CDR3 DNA sequence: TGTGCCAGCGGGCCTAACTATGGCTACACCTTC. V gene TRBV7-9 combines with J gene TRBJ1-2; the D is unclear. Germline lookup yields CDR1 SEHNR and CDR2 FQNEAQ (reference sequence). V was pared by 8 bases and J by 0 bases, with 4 bases between. The CDR3 has 11 amino acids.

The V call is TRBV27, the J call TRBJ1-1; 7 nucleotides align to TRBD1. The germline CDR1 and CDR2 sequences are MNHEY and SMNVEV (reference sequence). J gave up 4 bases and V 6 bases, and 8 bases lay outside the gene matches. The CDR3 totals 14 residues. CDR3 loop: CASSPFGTATEAFF. The DNA for the CDR3 is TGTGCCAGCAGCCCGTTCGGGACAGCCACTGAAGCTTTCTTT.

Only a few counts were recorded for this clone. The chain carries TRBV28 and TRBJ2-3, with 10 bases identical to TRBD1. Per germline, CDR1 MDHEN and CDR2 SYDVKM. The length of the CDR3 is 15 residues. Trimming cost V 4 bases and J 6 bases; bases outside gene matches: 7. CDR3 DNA sequence: TGTGCCAGCAGTTCCTCCGGGACAGGGGAGGATACGCAGTATTTT. Residues: CASSSSGTGEDTQYF. Full variable domain (outside the CDR3, taken from reference TRBV28 and TRBJ2-3): DVKVTQSSRYLVKRTGEKVFLECVQDMDHENMFWYRQDPGLGLRLIYFSYDVKMKEKGDIPEGYSVSREKKERFSLILESASTNQTSMYLCASSSSGTGEDTQYFGPGTRLTVL.

V and J are TRBV7-9 and TRBJ2-7, with 8 bases aligning to TRBD1. Germline V CDR1 and CDR2: SEHNR, FQNEAQ (reference sequence). Unmatched junction bases numbered 12, after V lost 6 bases and J lost 2 bases. This CDR3 contains 16 residues. Here the CDR3 reads CASSRRRTGTPYEQYF. CDR3 DNA sequence: TGTGCCAGCAGTCGAAGACGGACAGGGACTCCCTACGAGCAGTACTTC.

The DNA of the CDR3 is TGTGCCAGCGATATGAAGAGCAGGCCCACAGATACGCAGTATTTT. This gives the protein CASDMKSRPTDTQYF. The V call is TRBV2, the J call TRBJ2-3; D is uncertain. This CDR3 comprises 15 residues. CDR1 SNHLY and CDR2 FYNNEI come from the germline V gene. With 8 bases removed from V and 2 bases from J, the gap between germline ends came to 17 bases.

The chain couples TRBV12-5 to TRBJ1-1; 10 bases are shared with TRBD1. The CDR3 runs to 17 residues. Germline CDR1 reads LGHNT; CDR2 reads FRNRAP. V shed 1 base and J 5 bases; nucleotides not matched to a gene: 10. The CDR3 nucleotides are TGTGCTAGTGGTTTGGCCAAAACGGGACAGGGGAGGACTGAAGCTTTCTTT. Encoded protein: CASGLAKTGQGRTEAFF.

The rearrangement joins TRBV12-5 to TRBJ2-5, with D perhaps TRBD1 (6 bases). Near its end, the DNA agrees better with TRBJ2-7, so the J call may be wrong. There are 15 residues in the CDR3. Germline-derived CDR1 and CDR2 are LGHNT and FRNRAP. Here the CDR3 DNA reads TGTGCTAGTGGTTTGACCAGGGGTAAGACCTACGAGCAGTACTTC. It encodes CASGLTRGKTYEQYF.

In DNA form, the CDR3 reads TGTGCCAGCAGCTTGAAGGGACAGAATTACGAGCAGTACTTC. Translation gives CASSLKGQNYEQYF. The chain couples TRBV5-6 to TRBJ2-7, with 7 bases identical to TRBD1. V trimming: 1 base; J trimming: 4 bases; junction bases outside the gene matches: 5. Germline assignment: CDR1 SGHDT and CDR2 YYEEEE. This CDR3 has 14 amino acids. Filled out from reference TRBV5-6 and TRBJ2-7, the complete variable domain reads DAGVTQSPTHLIKTRGQQVTLRCSPKSGHDTVSWYQQALGQGPQFIFQYYEEEERQRGNFPDRFSGHQFPNYSSELNVNALLLGDSALYLCASSLKGQNYEQYFGPGTRLTVT.

The V and J genes are TRBV28 and TRBJ1-5; possible D gene TRBD1, 5 bases. V dropped 6 bases and J dropped 3 bases, with 12 bases sitting between them. Per germline, CDR1 MDHEN and CDR2 SYDVKM. CDR3 length: 14 amino acids. This CDR3 is CASRQDTNNQPQHF. In DNA form, the CDR3 reads TGTGCCAGCAGGCAGGACACGAACAATCAGCCCCAGCATTTT.

This clone came up once. At one boundary the junction diverges from the germline segment, which might be a read error. Other DNA sequences of this sample code for an identical CDR3. This chain links TRBV18 with TRBJ1-6; 8 bases map to TRBD1. Germline CDR1 KGHSH, CDR2 LQKENI. The CDR3 sequence is 16 residues long. CDR3 loop: CASSLTPTGVDSPLHF. The CDR3, as DNA: TGTGCCAGCTCACTAACTCCGACAGGGGTTGATTCCCCCCTCCACTTT.

The gene calls are TRBV5-4 and TRBJ1-1; no reliable D call. Trimming cost V 4 bases and J 3 bases, with 4 bases left between them. The germline CDR1 and CDR2 sequences are SGHNT and YYREEE (reference sequence). The CDR3 runs 11 residues. The CDR3 DNA reads as TGTGCCAGCAGCATCGACACTGAAGCTTTCTTT. This encodes CASSIDTEAFF. The entire variable domain, with the rest obtained from reference TRBV5-4 and TRBJ1-1, is as follows: ETGVTQSPTHLIKTRGQQVTLRCSSQSGHNTVSWYQQALGQGPQFIFQYYREEENGRGNFPPRFSGLQFPNYSSELNVNALELDDSALYLCASSIDTEAFFGQGTRLTVV.

The chain uses TRBV5-1 and TRBJ2-4, with 14 positions matching TRBD2. After removal of 4 bases from V and 4 bases from J, the junction contained 1 base not matched to a gene. From germline, CDR1 is SGHRS and CDR2 YFSETQ. The CDR3 consists of 15 residues. The CDR3 region has the DNA TGCGCCAGCAGCGGGACTAGCGGGGGAAAAAACATTCAGTACTTC. Its protein product is CASSGTSGGKNIQYF. The full variable domain, with the rest looked up from reference TRBV5-1 and TRBJ2-4, is KAGVTQTPRYLIKTRGQQVTLSCSPISGHRSVSWYQQTPGQGLQFLFEYFSETQRNKGNFPGRFSGRQFSNSRSEMNVSTLELGDSALYLCASSGTSGGKNIQYFGAGTRLSVL.

The gene calls are TRBV28 and TRBJ1-2, with D hard to call. Trimming shortened V by 2 bases and J by 7 bases, and 17 bases separated the two germline ends. This CDR3 is built from 15 residues. Germline V gives CDR1 MDHEN, CDR2 SYDVKM. The CDR3 protein is CASSLGRRGRGGYTF. CDR3 sequence (DNA): TGTGCCAGCAGTTTAGGGAGACGGGGTCGGGGTGGCTACACCTTC.

This chain joins TRBV4-2 and TRBJ2-7, with D possibly TRBD1 on 7 matching bases. CDR1 is LGHNA and CDR2 is YNFKEQ in the germline V gene. V was cut by 1 base and J by 9 bases, with 25 bases left in between. The CDR3 length is 17 residues. Here the CDR3 DNA reads TGTGCCAGCAGCCAAGGCCCCGGGACAGTGCCCTTTAGCGGGCAGTACTTC. Its protein product is CASSQGPGTVPFSGQYF.

The rearrangement uses TRBV5-5 and TRBJ2-7, with TRBD1 identical over 12 bases. The CDR3 runs to 15 residues. V gave up 2 bases and J gave up 2 bases; unmatched junction bases: 2. Looked up from germline, CDR1 is SGHKS and CDR2 is YYEKEE (reference sequence). The CDR3 coding sequence is TGTGCCAGCAGCTTACGGGACAGGGGGCCCTACGAGCAGTACTTC. Encoded protein: CASSLRDRGPYEQYF.

J is TRBJ2-7 and V is TRBV27, with 7 bases that match TRBD1. Unmatched junction bases numbered 1, after V lost 4 bases and J lost 1 base. CDR3 length: 13 residues. Germline V gives CDR1 MNHEY, CDR2 SMNVEV (reference sequence). The CDR3 DNA reads as TGTGCCAGCAGTTGGGACAGATCCTACGAGCAGTACTTC. Encoded protein: CASSWDRSYEQYF.

The J gene is TRBJ2-1, the V gene TRBV28; 7 bases match TRBD1. Germline V gene sequence: CDR1 MDHEN, CDR2 SYDVKM. This CDR3 is built from 15 residues. V shed 3 bases and J 4 bases; nucleotides not matched to a gene: 6. The CDR3 DNA sequence: TGTGCCAGCAGTTTGTGGCAGGGGGTTTACAATGAGCAGTTCTTC. It yields the protein CASSLWQGVYNEQFF.